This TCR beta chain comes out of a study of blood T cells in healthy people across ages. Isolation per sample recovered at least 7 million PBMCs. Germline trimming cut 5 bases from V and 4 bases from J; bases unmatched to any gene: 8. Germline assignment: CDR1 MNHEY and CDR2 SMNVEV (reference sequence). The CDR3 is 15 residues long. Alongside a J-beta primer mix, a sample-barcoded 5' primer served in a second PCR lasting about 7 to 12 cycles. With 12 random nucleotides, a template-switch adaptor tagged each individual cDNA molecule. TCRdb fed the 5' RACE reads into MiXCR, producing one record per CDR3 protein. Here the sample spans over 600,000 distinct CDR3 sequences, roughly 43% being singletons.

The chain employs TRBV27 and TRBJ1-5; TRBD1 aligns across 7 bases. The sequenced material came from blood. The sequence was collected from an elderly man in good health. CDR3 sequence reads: CASSRDSFSNQPQHF. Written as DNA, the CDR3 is TGTGCCAGCAGTCGGGACAGCTTTTCTAATCAGCCCCAGCATTTT.